This T cell receptor beta chain came from a study of T cell repertoires in cytomegalovirus infection. Study-wide background: Recently identified HLA-C-restricted CMV epitopes were among the peptides used. Shared public TCR beta signatures pointed to both CMV infection and a matching HLA type. Study outcomes and limitations: The response measured ex vivo was dominated by TCR beta clonotypes (HLA-C-restricted and CMV-specific). Cumulated frequencies of public TCR beta families served to identify carriers of CMV plus the relevant HLA.

This clonotype was picked up a small number of times. What it recognizes is unknown. TCRdb redid the calling of the reads with MiXCR, one entry per CDR3 protein. The data show about 500,000 distinct CDR3 sequences, roughly a third seen once. Sequences were derived from cultured PBMCs, sampled from culture after CMV antigen stimulation. This TCR was sampled from a human donor in good health (CMV status not recorded). Some clones in this sample may be carry-over from other donors' samples.

In DNA form, the CDR3 reads TGCAGCGCCGGAGGGGGCCAGGGGCTAGCGGGTAAGCCTTACAATGAGCAGTTCTTC. Translation: CSAGGGQGLAGKPYNEQFF. The chain links TRBV29-1 to TRBJ2-1; tentative D call: TRBD2 (8 bases). CDR3 length: 19 residues. V lost 7 bases and J lost 4, with 32 bases in between. Germline V gene sequence: CDR1 SQVTM, CDR2 ANQGSEA.